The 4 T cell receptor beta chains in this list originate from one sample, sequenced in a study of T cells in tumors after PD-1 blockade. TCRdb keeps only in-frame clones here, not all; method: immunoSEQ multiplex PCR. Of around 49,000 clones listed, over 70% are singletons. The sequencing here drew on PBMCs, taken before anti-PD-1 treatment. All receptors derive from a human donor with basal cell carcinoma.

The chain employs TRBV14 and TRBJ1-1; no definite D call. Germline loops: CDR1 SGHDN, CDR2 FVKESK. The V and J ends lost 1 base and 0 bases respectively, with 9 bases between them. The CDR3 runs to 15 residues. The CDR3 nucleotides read TGTGCCAGCAGCCAAGCAAGAGTCATGAACACTGAAGCTTTCTTT. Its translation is CASSQARVMNTEAFF.

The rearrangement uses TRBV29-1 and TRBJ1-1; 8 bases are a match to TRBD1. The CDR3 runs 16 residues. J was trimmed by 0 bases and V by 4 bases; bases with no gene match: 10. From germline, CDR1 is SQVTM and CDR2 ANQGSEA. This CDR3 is CSVAAGQGNMNTEAFF. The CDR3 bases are TGCAGCGTTGCCGCCGGACAGGGCAATATGAACACTGAAGCTTTCTTT.

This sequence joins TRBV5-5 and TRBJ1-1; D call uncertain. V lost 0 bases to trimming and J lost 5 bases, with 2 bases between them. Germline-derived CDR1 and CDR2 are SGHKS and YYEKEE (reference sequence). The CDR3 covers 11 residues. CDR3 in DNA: TGTGCCAGCAGCTTGGAGACTGAAGCTTTCTTT. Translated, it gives CASSLETEAFF.

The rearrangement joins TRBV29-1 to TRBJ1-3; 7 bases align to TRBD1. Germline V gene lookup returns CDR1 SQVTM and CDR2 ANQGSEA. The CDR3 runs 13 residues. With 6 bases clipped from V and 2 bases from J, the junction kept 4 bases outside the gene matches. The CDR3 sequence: CSVMTGPGNTIYF. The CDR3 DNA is TGCAGCGTCATGACAGGGCCTGGAAACACCATATATTTT.